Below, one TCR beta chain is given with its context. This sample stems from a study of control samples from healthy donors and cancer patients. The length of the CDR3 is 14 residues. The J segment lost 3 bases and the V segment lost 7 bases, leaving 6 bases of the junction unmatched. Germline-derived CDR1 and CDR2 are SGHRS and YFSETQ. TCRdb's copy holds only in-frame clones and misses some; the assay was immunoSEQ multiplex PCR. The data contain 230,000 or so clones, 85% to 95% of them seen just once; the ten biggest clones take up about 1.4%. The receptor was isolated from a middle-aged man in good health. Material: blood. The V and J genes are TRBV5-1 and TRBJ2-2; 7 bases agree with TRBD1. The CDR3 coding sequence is TGCGCCAGCCGCGTTGGACAGGACACCGGGGAGCTGTTTTTT. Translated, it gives CASRVGQDTGELFF.